This section outlines one TCR beta chain sequence together with its context. The target antigen is unknown. The CDR3 covers 13 residues. Germline V gene sequence: CDR1 MNHEY, CDR2 SVGAGI. Trimming took off 4 bases at V and 11 bases at J, with 12 bases between the two ends. This record comes from a study of long-term antiretroviral therapy in people with HIV. Study results and caveats: Dominance of pre-ART expanded clones persisted, fluctuating and often declining after ART. HIV repertoires spanned tighter CDR3 length ranges than controls did.

Researchers ran immunoSEQ v3.0 at survey level. This table comes from immunoSEQ multiplex PCR, and its TCRdb copy is limited to in-frame clones, with some not included. The sample consists of 25,000 to 35,000 clones, around 97% of them appearing once. The specimen comprised unsorted PBMCs, sampled 6.9 years after starting antiretroviral therapy. The origin of this receptor is a man aged 25 to 40 with HIV. The J gene is TRBJ1-6, the V gene TRBV6-5; D possibly corresponds to TRBD1 (6 bases). CDR3 loop: CASSWSGGPPLHF. As DNA, the CDR3 is TGTGCCAGCAGTTGGTCGGGGGGGCCACCCCTCCACTTT.